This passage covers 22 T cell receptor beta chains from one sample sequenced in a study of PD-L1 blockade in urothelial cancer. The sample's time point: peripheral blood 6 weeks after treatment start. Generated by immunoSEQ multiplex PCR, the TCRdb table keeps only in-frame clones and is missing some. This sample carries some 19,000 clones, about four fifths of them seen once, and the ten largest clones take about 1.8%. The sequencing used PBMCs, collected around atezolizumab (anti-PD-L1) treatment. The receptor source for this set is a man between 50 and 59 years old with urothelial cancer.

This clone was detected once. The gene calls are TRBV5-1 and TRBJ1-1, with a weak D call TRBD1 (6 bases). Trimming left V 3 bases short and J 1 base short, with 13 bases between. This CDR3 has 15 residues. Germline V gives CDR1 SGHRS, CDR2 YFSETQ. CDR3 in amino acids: CASSSHGQPNTEAFF. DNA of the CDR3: TGCGCCAGCAGCTCCCATGGACAGCCGAACACTGAAGCTTTCTTT.

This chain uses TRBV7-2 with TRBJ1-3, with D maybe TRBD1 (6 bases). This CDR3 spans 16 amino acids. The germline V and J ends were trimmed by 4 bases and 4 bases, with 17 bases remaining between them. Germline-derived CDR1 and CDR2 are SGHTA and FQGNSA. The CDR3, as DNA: TGTGCCAGCAGCTCGTTCAGGGGATCGGGAGGAAACACCATATATTTT. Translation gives CASSSFRGSGGNTIYF.

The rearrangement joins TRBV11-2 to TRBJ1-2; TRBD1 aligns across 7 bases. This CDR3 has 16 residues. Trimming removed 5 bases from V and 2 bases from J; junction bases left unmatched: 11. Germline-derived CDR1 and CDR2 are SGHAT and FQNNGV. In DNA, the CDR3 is TGTGCCAGCAGCCGGGGAGCCGACAGGGCCAACTATGGCTACACCTTC. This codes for CASSRGADRANYGYTF.

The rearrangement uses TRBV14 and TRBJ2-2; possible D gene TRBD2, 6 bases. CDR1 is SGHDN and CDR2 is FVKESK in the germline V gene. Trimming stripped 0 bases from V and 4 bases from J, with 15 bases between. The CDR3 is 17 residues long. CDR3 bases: TGTGCCAGCAGCCAAGATGAGGGGCTAGCGAGCACCGGGGAGCTGTTTTTT. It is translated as CASSQDEGLASTGELFF. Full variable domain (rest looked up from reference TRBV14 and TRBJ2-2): EAGVTQFPSHSVIEKGQTVTLRCDPISGHDNLYWYRRVMGKEIKFLLHFVKESKQDESGMPNNRFLAERTGGTYSTLKVQPAELEDSGVYFCASSQDEGLASTGELFFGEGSRLTVL.

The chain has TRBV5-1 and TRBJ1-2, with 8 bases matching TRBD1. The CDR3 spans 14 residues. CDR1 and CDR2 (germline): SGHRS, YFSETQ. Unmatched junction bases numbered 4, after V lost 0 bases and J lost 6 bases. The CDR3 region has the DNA TGCGCCAGCAGCTTGGCCGACAGGGGCAATGGCTACACCTTC. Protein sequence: CASSLADRGNGYTF.

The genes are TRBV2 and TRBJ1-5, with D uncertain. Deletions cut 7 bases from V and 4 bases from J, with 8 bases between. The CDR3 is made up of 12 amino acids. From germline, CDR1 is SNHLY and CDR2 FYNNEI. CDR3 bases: TGTGCCAGCACCGAGGGTAATCAGCCCCAGCATTTT. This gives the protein CASTEGNQPQHF.

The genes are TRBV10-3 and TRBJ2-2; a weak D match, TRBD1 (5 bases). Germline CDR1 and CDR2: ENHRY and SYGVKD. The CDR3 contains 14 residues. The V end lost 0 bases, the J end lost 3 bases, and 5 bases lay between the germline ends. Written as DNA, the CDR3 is TGTGCCATCAGTGAGTCCAGGGACACCGGGGAGCTGTTTTTT. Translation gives CAISESRDTGELFF.

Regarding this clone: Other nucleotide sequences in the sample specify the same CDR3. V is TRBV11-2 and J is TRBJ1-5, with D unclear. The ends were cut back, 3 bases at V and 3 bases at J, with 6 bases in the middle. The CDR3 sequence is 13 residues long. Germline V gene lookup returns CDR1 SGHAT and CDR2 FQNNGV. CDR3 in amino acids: CASSLALNQPQHF. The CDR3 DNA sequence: TGTGCCAGCAGCTTGGCCCTCAATCAGCCCCAGCATTTT.

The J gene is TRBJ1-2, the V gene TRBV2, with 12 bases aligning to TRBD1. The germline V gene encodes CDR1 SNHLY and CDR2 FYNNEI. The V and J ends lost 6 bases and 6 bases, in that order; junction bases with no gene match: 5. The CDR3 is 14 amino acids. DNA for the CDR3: TGTGCCAGCAGCACGGGACAGGGGGCGGATGGCTACACCTTC. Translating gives CASSTGQGADGYTF.

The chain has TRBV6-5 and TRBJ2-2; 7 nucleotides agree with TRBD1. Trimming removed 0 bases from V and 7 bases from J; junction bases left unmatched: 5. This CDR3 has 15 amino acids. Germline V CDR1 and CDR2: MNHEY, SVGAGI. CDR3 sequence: CASSYSTGMVGELFF. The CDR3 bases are TGTGCCAGCAGTTACTCGACAGGGATGGTCGGGGAGCTGTTTTTT.

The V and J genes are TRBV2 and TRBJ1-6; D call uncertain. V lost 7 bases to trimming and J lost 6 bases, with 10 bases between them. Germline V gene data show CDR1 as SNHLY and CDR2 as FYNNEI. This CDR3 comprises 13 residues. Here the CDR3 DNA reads TGTGCCAGCAAGAGCTCAACTAATTCACCCCTCCACTTT. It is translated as CASKSSTNSPLHF.

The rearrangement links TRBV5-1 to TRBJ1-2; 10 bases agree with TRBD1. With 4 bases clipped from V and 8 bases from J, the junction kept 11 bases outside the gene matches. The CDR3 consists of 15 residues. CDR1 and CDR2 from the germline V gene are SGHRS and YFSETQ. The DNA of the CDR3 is TGCGCCAGCAGCGCCGCCGGGACAGGGGTAGGAGGCTACACCTTC. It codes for CASSAAGTGVGGYTF. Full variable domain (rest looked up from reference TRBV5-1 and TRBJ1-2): KAGVTQTPRYLIKTRGQQVTLSCSPISGHRSVSWYQQTPGQGLQFLFEYFSETQRNKGNFPGRFSGRQFSNSRSEMNVSTLELGDSALYLCASSAAGTGVGGYTFGSGTRLTVV.

CDR3 sequence reads: CASRWQNTEAFF. CDR3 in DNA: TGTGCCAGCAGATGGCAGAACACTGAAGCTTTCTTT. The chain recombines TRBV2 with TRBJ1-1; D is unclear. Trimming left V 6 bases short and J 1 base short, with 6 bases between. The CDR3 loop spans 12 amino acids. Germline assignment: CDR1 SNHLY and CDR2 FYNNEI.

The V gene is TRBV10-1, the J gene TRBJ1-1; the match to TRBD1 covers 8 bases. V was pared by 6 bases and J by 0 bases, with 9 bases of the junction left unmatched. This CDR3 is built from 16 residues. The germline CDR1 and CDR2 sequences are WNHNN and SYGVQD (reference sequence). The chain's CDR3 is CASRPDREIMNTEAFF. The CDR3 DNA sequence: TGCGCCAGCAGGCCGGACAGGGAGATCATGAACACTGAAGCTTTCTTT.

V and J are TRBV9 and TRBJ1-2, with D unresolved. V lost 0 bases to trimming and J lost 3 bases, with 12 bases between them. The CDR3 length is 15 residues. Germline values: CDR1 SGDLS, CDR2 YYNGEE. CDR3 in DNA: TGTGCCAGCAGCGTAGGAGGTCTAACCGACTATGGCTACACCTTC. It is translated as CASSVGGLTDYGYTF.

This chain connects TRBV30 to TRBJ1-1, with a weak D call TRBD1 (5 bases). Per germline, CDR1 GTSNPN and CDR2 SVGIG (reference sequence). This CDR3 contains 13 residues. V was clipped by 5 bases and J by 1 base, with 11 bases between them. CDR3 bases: TGTGCCTGGTCGATTCAGGGGAACACTGAAGCTTTCTTT. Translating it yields CAWSIQGNTEAFF.

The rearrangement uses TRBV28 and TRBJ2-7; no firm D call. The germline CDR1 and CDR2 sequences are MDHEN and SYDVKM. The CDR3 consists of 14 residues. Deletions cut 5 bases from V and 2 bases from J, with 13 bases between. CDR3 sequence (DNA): TGTGCCAGCAGTCGCCTGGCGGCCCCCTACGAGCAGTACTTC. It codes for CASSRLAAPYEQYF.

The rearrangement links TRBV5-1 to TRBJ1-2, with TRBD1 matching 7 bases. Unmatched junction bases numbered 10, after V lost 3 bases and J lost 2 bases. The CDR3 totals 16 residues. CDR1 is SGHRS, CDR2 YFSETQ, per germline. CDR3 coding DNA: TGCGCCAGCAGCTCCTCTTCCGGGACAGCAAACTATGGCTACACCTTC. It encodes CASSSSSGTANYGYTF.

The DNA for the CDR3 is TGTGCCAGCAGTGAAGAGTCAGGGTTTAATCAGCCCCAGCATTTT. Its protein product is CASSEESGFNQPQHF. This chain uses TRBV2 with TRBJ1-5; tentatively, D is TRBD1 (5 bases). The germline V and J ends were trimmed by 1 base and 4 bases, with 11 bases remaining between them. Germline V gene lookup returns CDR1 SNHLY and CDR2 FYNNEI. This CDR3 has 15 residues.

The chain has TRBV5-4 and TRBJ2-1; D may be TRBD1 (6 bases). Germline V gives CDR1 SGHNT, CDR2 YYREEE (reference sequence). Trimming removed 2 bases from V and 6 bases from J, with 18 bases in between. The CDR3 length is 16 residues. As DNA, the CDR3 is TGTGCCAGCAGCTTACAAGGGGGACCCGATGGCAATGAGCAGTTCTTC. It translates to CASSLQGGPDGNEQFF. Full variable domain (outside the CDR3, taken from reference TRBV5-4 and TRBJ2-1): ETGVTQSPTHLIKTRGQQVTLRCSSQSGHNTVSWYQQALGQGPQFIFQYYREEENGRGNFPPRFSGLQFPNYSSELNVNALELDDSALYLCASSLQGGPDGNEQFFGPGTRLTVL.

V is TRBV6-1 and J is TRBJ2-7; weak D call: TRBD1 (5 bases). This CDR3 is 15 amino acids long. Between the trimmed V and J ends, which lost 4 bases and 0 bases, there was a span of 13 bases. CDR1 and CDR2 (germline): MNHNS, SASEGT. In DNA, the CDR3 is TGTGCCAGCAGTGTAGGGGTGGAGAGCTCCTACGAGCAGTACGTC. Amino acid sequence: CASSVGVESSYEQYV.

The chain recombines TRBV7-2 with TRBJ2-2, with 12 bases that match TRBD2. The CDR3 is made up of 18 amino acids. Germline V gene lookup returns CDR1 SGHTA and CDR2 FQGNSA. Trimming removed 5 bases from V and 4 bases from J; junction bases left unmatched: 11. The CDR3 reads CASSLGLAGRPSTGELFF. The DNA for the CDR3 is TGTGCCAGCAGCCTCGGACTAGCGGGAAGGCCGAGCACCGGGGAGCTGTTTTTT.